A selection of T cell receptor beta chains follows, all from one sample in a study of T cell clones after liver transplantation. Method: immunoSEQ multiplex PCR; TCRdb's copy keeps in-frame clones and lacks some. The table lists 50,000 to 55,000 clones, about 67% of them singletons. The material sequenced was CD4+ T cells from blood, taken approximately 54 months after liver transplant. These TCRs come from a human patient who received a liver transplant. The graft donor may be the source of some T cells. CDR3s include the opening cysteine and the closing phenylalanine or tryptophan. D genes are given only for firm matches. The size field is filled for only some rows; it gives once, few, many or a size class.

size: NA; J: TRBJ2-1; V: TRBV10-3; D: NA; CDR3: CAISGKEEDEQFF; DNA: TGTGCCATCAGTGGGAAGGAAGAAGATGAGCAGTTCTTC
size: NA; J: TRBJ2-3; V: TRBV6-6; D: NA; CDR3: CASSYTVASDTQYF; DNA: TGTGCCAGCAGTTACACCGTGGCCTCTGATACGCAGTATTTT
size: NA; J: TRBJ1-3; V: TRBV29-1; D: TRBD1; CDR3: CSAVDRVVGNTIYF; DNA: TGCAGCGCCGTGGACAGGGTTGTTGGAAACACCATATATTTT
size: NA; J: TRBJ1-5; V: TRBV10-1; D: TRBD1; CDR3: CASMVGQGLGNNQPQHF; DNA: TGCGCCAGCATGGTCGGACAGGGCCTTGGGAACAATCAGCCCCAGCATTTT
size: NA; J: TRBJ2-2; V: TRBV25-1; D: NA; CDR3: CASSGTPTNTGELFF; DNA: TGTGCCAGCAGTGGTACACCCACGAACACCGGGGAGCTGTTTTTT
size: NA; J: TRBJ1-3; V: TRBV5-1; D: NA; CDR3: CASSYGGRSGNTIYF; DNA: TGCGCCAGCAGCTACGGGGGACGCTCTGGAAACACCATATATTTT
size: NA; J: TRBJ1-5; V: TRBV6-6; D: TRBD1; CDR3: CASSNQGQGVNQPQHF; DNA: TGTGCCAGCAGCAATCAGGGACAGGGGGTCAATCAGCCCCAGCATTTT
size: NA; J: TRBJ2-2; V: TRBV29-1; D: NA; CDR3: CGAGNTGELFF; DNA: TGCGGGGCCGGGAACACCGGGGAGCTGTTTTTT
size: NA; J: TRBJ1-5; V: TRBV1; D: NA; CDR3: CTSSQDPPPGLVSNQPQHF; DNA: TGCACCAGCAGCCAAGATCCCCCTCCAGGGCTCGTTAGCAATCAGCCCCAGCATTTT
size: NA; J: TRBJ1-1; V: TRBV27; D: TRBD1; CDR3: CASSGSGTGSAFF; DNA: TGTGCCAGCAGTGGATCCGGGACAGGGAGTGCTTTCTTT
size: NA; J: TRBJ1-1; V: TRBV30; D: NA; CDR3: CAWTPPGMNTEAFF; DNA: TGTGCCTGGACCCCCCCTGGGATGAACACTGAAGCTTTCTTT
size: NA; J: TRBJ2-7; V: TRBV7-8; D: NA; CDR3: CASSSTRSVVGLGHEQYF; DNA: TGTGCCAGCAGCTCTACACGATCGGTCGTAGGCCTCGGGCACGAGCAGTACTTC
size: NA; J: TRBJ2-7; V: TRBV19; D: NA; CDR3: CASSNPRREQYF; DNA: TGTGCCAGTAGTAACCCCAGACGCGAGCAGTACTTC
size: NA; J: TRBJ2-1; V: TRBV19; D: NA; CDR3: CASRPWEGSYNEQFF; DNA: TGTGCCAGTAGGCCATGGGAAGGTTCCTACAATGAGCAGTTCTTC
size: NA; J: TRBJ1-1; V: TRBV7-9; D: TRBD1; CDR3: CASSYGQGTEAFF; DNA: TGTGCCAGCAGCTATGGACAGGGCACTGAAGCTTTCTTT
size: NA; J: TRBJ2-1; V: TRBV9; D: NA; CDR3: CASMGHHLNEQFF; DNA: TGTGCCAGCATGGGACACCATTTGAATGAGCAGTTCTTC
size: many; J: TRBJ1-1; V: TRBV19; D: NA; CDR3: CASSIGSAGSTEAFF; DNA: TGTGCCAGTAGTATAGGGTCAGCAGGGAGCACTGAAGCTTTCTTT
size: few; J: TRBJ1-2; V: TRBV28; D: NA; CDR3: CASSLTRGNNYGYTF; DNA: TGTGCCAGCAGTTTAACCAGGGGTAATAACTATGGCTACACCTTC
size: NA; J: TRBJ1-2; V: TRBV7-2; D: NA; CDR3: CASSPLGRLGNYGYTF; DNA: TGTGCCAGCAGCCCCCTGGGCAGGCTGGGGAACTATGGCTACACCTTC
size: NA; J: TRBJ1-5; V: TRBV6-5; D: NA; CDR3: CASRQGDQPQHF; DNA: TGTGCCAGCAGGCAGGGCGATCAGCCCCAGCATTTT
size: NA; J: TRBJ2-1; V: TRBV7-3; D: TRBD2; CDR3: CASSVTSGGTNEQFF; DNA: TGTGCCAGCAGCGTTACTAGCGGGGGTACGAATGAGCAGTTCTTC
size: NA; J: TRBJ2-2; V: TRBV5-4; D: TRBD1; CDR3: CASSLQGGSGELFF; DNA: TGTGCCAGCAGCTTGCAAGGGGGCTCCGGGGAGCTGTTTTTT
size: once; J: TRBJ1-1; V: TRBV6-1; D: NA; CDR3: CASSALQMNTEAFF; DNA: TGTGCCAGCAGTGCCCTACAAATGAACACTGAAGCTTTCTTT
size: once; J: TRBJ1-4; V: TRBV9; D: NA; CDR3: CASSVAEGREKLFF; DNA: TGTGCCAGCAGCGTAGCAGAGGGGAGAGAAAAACTGTTTTTT
size: NA; J: TRBJ2-3; V: TRBV4-2; D: NA; CDR3: CASSQGFMAETDTQYF; DNA: TGTGCCAGCAGCCAAGGTTTCATGGCAGAAACAGATACGCAGTATTTT
size: NA; J: TRBJ2-3; V: TRBV11-2; D: NA; CDR3: CASSLNPSLDTQYF; DNA: TGTGCCAGCAGCTTAAATCCTAGTTTGGATACGCAGTATTTT
size: few; J: TRBJ1-2; V: TRBV7-9; D: NA; CDR3: CASSYAGRGDGYTF; DNA: TGTGCCAGCAGCTACGCAGGAAGAGGTGATGGCTACACCTTC
size: NA; J: TRBJ1-5; V: TRBV2; D: NA; CDR3: CASSEIGAVNHQPQHF; DNA: TGTGCCAGCAGTGAAATCGGGGCAGTGAATCATCAGCCCCAGCATTTT
size: NA; J: TRBJ2-3; V: TRBV18; D: TRBD1; CDR3: CASYGTGYGDTQYF; DNA: TGTGCCAGCTACGGGACAGGGTATGGAGATACGCAGTATTTT
size: NA; J: TRBJ2-7; V: TRBV27; D: TRBD2; CDR3: CASRSGGARGEQYF; DNA: TGTGCCAGCAGAAGCGGGGGGGCCAGAGGCGAGCAGTACTTC
size: NA; J: TRBJ2-7; V: TRBV18; D: NA; CDR3: CASSTIRTADGGQYF; DNA: TGTGCCAGCTCAACCATCAGGACTGCCGACGGAGGGCAGTACTTC